The entry that follows covers one T cell receptor beta chain sequence. The data belong to a study of blood T cell repertoires in COVID-19. Study-wide background: The study drew acute and convalescent COVID-19 samples from the United States, Italy and Spain. From T cells, B-cell-depleted T cells, or PBMCs came the material, which was cDNA or gDNA.

Authors' analysis steps: Counts of nucleated cells, estimated from reference gene primer amplification, were obtained. The table came from immunoSEQ multiplex PCR; TCRdb's copy has only in-frame clones and leaves some out. V and J calls and clone size are those listed in that table; D and trimming were worked out from the DNA. The table records over 100,000 clones, 86% of them present only once. Sequenced sample: peripheral blood. This sequence originates from a man aged 35 to 55 with acute or convalescent COVID-19.

CDR3 sequence reads: CASTSIVVNQPQHF. The CDR3 coding sequence is TGTGCCAGCACCTCCATCGTAGTCAATCAGCCCCAGCATTTT. The chain carries TRBV6-5 and TRBJ1-5; D unresolved. CDR3 length: 14 amino acids. V was pared by 7 bases and J by 3 bases, with 13 bases between. The germline V gene encodes CDR1 MNHEY and CDR2 SVGAGI.